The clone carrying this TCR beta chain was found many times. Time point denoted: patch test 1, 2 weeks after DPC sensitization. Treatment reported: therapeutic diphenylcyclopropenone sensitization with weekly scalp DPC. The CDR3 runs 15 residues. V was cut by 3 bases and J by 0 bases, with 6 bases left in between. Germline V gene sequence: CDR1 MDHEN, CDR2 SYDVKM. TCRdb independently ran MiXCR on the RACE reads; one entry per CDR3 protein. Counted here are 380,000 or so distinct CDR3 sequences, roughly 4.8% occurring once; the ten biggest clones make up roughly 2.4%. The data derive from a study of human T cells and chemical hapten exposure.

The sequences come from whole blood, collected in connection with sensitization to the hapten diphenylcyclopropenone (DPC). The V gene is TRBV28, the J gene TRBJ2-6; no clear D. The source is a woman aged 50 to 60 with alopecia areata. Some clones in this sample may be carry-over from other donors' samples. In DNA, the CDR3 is TGTGCCAGCAGTTTGGTGTTCTCTGGGGCCAACGTCCTGACTTTC. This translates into CASSLVFSGANVLTF.